This entry lists 17 T cell receptor beta chains sequenced from one sample in a study of blood T cell repertoires in COVID-19. Profiling relied on immunoSEQ multiplex PCR, and the TCRdb table lists in-frame clones only, not all of them. The sample shows approximately 270,000 clones, around 88% of them seen only once. The source material was peripheral blood. These receptors all come from a woman between 25 and 40 years old with COVID-19, enrolled during active disease.

The chain has TRBV28 and TRBJ2-7, with a weak D call TRBD2 (6 bases). Germline values: CDR1 MDHEN, CDR2 SYDVKM. The CDR3 spans 12 residues. V shed 5 bases and J shed 6 bases, with 11 bases lying between them. Here the CDR3 reads CASSLLGGEQYF. Here the CDR3 DNA reads TGTGCCAGCAGTCTCCTCGGGGGCGAGCAGTACTTC.

The J gene is TRBJ2-7, the V gene TRBV28, with TRBD1 matching over 7 bases. Germline CDR1 and CDR2: MDHEN and SYDVKM. Trimming removed 2 bases from V and 1 base from J; junction bases left unmatched: 17. This CDR3 comprises 19 residues. CDR3 residues: CASSLGLQGQLKKSYEQYF. DNA for the CDR3: TGTGCCAGCAGTTTAGGACTCCAGGGACAGCTGAAAAAGTCCTACGAGCAGTACTTC.

The gene calls are TRBV29-1 and TRBJ2-5; 11 positions match TRBD2. Germline lookup yields CDR1 SQVTM and CDR2 ANQGSEA. The V and J ends lost 2 bases and 6 bases, in that order; junction bases with no gene match: 11. This CDR3 comprises 16 residues. As DNA, the CDR3 is TGCAGCGTTGAAATGGTTAGCGGGAGGGCCGGGCAGACCCAGTACTTC. It specifies CSVEMVSGRAGQTQYF.

J is TRBJ2-1 and V is TRBV24-1; 11 nucleotides match TRBD2. Trimming took 4 bases from V and 8 from J; bases not matched to a gene: 9. CDR1 is KGHDR and CDR2 is SFDVKD in the germline V gene. The CDR3 loop spans 16 amino acids. The CDR3 spells CATSEPSGRFYDEQFF. CDR3 bases: TGTGCCACCAGTGAGCCTAGCGGGAGGTTTTATGATGAGCAGTTCTTC.

V usage is TRBV3-1 (or the pseudogene TRBV3-2) and J usage is TRBJ2-2; a possible D gene is TRBD2 (6 bases). This CDR3 comprises 15 residues. CDR1 is LGHDT and CDR2 is YNNKEL in the germline V gene (reference sequence). With 3 bases removed from V and 4 bases from J, the gap between germline ends came to 12 bases. The CDR3 DNA reads TGTGCCAGCAGCCAGGGGACTTCTCTCACCGGGGAGCTGTTTTTT. Protein: CASSQGTSLTGELFF.

The chain has TRBV5-1 and TRBJ2-1, with TRBD2 matching over 7 bases. Germline assignment: CDR1 SGHRS and CDR2 YFSETQ. CDR3 length: 16 amino acids. The J segment lost 5 bases and the V segment lost 0 bases, leaving 8 bases of the junction unmatched. CDR3 nucleotides: TGCGCCAGCAGCTTGGCCGTGACTAGCAGGAACAATGAGCAGTTCTTC. Encoded protein: CASSLAVTSRNNEQFF.

The V gene is TRBV5-1, the J gene TRBJ2-2, with 7 bases fitting TRBD1. The V and J ends lost 3 bases and 7 bases, in that order; junction bases with no gene match: 3. The CDR3 length is 13 residues. Germline CDR1 reads SGHRS; CDR2 reads YFSETQ. CDR3 protein: CASSSQGNGELFF. In nucleotides, the CDR3 is TGCGCCAGCAGCTCACAGGGGAACGGGGAGCTGTTTTTT.

J is TRBJ1-5 and V is TRBV30; the D gene is possibly TRBD1 (6 bases). The CDR3 is made up of 13 amino acids. V dropped 0 bases and J dropped 4 bases, with 7 bases sitting between them. Germline CDR1 reads GTSNPN; CDR2 reads SVGIG (reference sequence). The CDR3 nucleotides are TGTGCCTGGAGTGTGAGGGGGAATCAGCCCCAGCATTTT. Its protein is CAWSVRGNQPQHF.

The chain employs TRBV6-2 or TRBV6-3 and TRBJ1-2; 8 positions agree with TRBD1. CDR3 length: 16 amino acids. V lost 5 bases to trimming and J lost 9 bases; unmatched junction nucleotides: 17. CDR1 is MNHEY and CDR2 is SVGEGT in the germline V gene. CDR3 in DNA: TGTGCCAGCAGTCCAACCCCGACAGGGGTCTATCCCAGCTACACCTTC. Residues: CASSPTPTGVYPSYTF.

The chain recombines TRBV6-5 with TRBJ1-2, with a weak D call TRBD1 (6 bases). V lost 6 bases to trimming and J lost 8 bases, with 16 bases between them. Germline CDR1 reads MNHEY; CDR2 reads SVGAGI. This CDR3 comprises 13 residues. The DNA for the CDR3 is TGTGCCAGCAGCGGACTCAGAGGGGGAGGCTACACCTTC. The encoded protein is CASSGLRGGGYTF.

This chain uses TRBV5-8 with TRBJ2-6; perhaps TRBD2 as D (6 bases). V lost 0 bases to trimming and J lost 12 bases, with 16 bases between them. Per germline, CDR1 SGHTS and CDR2 YDEGEE. This CDR3 is built from 15 residues. The CDR3 DNA reads TGTGCCAGCAGCTTGGAATTGGTCCGAGCGGGCGTCCTGACTTTC. Translated, it gives CASSLELVRAGVLTF.

This clone was counted a single time. The chain carries TRBV5-1 and TRBJ2-7, with D possibly TRBD1 on 6 matching bases. Germline V gene lookup returns CDR1 SGHRS and CDR2 YFSETQ. CDR3 length equals 14 residues. Trimming cost V 4 bases and J 2 bases, with 13 bases left between them. The CDR3: CASSARTVTYEQYF. The CDR3 nucleotides read TGCGCCAGCAGCGCCCGGACAGTTACCTACGAGCAGTACTTC.

The chain combines TRBV18 with TRBJ1-2; TRBD1 might be the D (6 bases). The CDR3 covers 17 residues. The V gene's germline CDR1 is KGHSH and CDR2 LQKENI. V lost 4 bases, J lost 4 bases, and 22 bases lay in between. The CDR3 DNA is TGTGCCAGCTCACGGAATGAAGGGGACATCATAACCTATGGCTACACCTTC. This codes for CASSRNEGDIITYGYTF.

The gene calls are TRBV11-3 and TRBJ1-4; 8 bases are shared with TRBD1. Germline loops: CDR1 SGHNT, CDR2 YENEEA. The CDR3 is made up of 15 amino acids. With 1 base clipped from V and 5 bases from J, the junction kept 3 bases outside the gene matches. In DNA form, the CDR3 reads TGTGCCAGCAGCTTAGGAGGACAGGGAAATGAAAAACTGTTTTTT. Translating gives CASSLGGQGNEKLFF. Supplemented by reference TRBV11-3 and TRBJ1-4, the full variable domain reads EAGVVQSPRYKIIEKKQPVAFWCNPISGHNTLYWYLQNLGQGPELLIRYENEEAVDDSQLPKDRFSAERLKGVDSTLKIQPAELGDSAVYLCASSLGGQGNEKLFFGSGTQLSVL.

This rearrangement joins TRBV5-1 to TRBJ2-3, with 7 bases aligning to TRBD2. This CDR3 is 15 amino acids long. Losses at the gene ends were 0 bases for V and 5 bases for J; bases not matched to a gene: 6. Germline V gene lookup returns CDR1 SGHRS and CDR2 YFSETQ. The CDR3, as DNA: TGCGCCAGCAGCTTGGAGTGGGGAGGGGAAGATACGCAGTATTTT. This gives the protein CASSLEWGGEDTQYF.

The CDR3 bases are TGCGCCAGCAGCCACTATACAGGGAGAGACTATGGCTACACCTTC. It specifies CASSHYTGRDYGYTF. J is TRBJ1-2 and V is TRBV5-1; weak D call: TRBD1 (6 bases). Per the germline V gene, CDR1 is SGHRS and CDR2 is YFSETQ. The CDR3 loop spans 15 amino acids. V dropped 4 bases and J dropped 3 bases, with 16 bases sitting between them.

The V gene is TRBV4-3, the J gene TRBJ1-3; possible D gene TRBD1, 5 bases. The CDR3 runs to 17 residues. The V gene's germline CDR1 is LGHNA and CDR2 YSLEER. V was clipped by 2 bases and J by 0 bases, with 14 bases between them. CDR3 in DNA: TGCGCCAGCAGCCAATCATCAAAAGGGGACTCTGGAAACACCATATATTTT. Translation: CASSQSSKGDSGNTIYF.